This TCR beta chain emerged from a study of cytomegalovirus exposure and HLA in healthy donors. These donors, healthy bone marrow donors, were studied. Study observations and caveats: The authors later found TCR association rates varying by HLA locus, with DRB1 most and HLA-C fewest. Sequencing had likely introduced a cluster of highly shared sequence variants as an artifact.

The CDR3 is 14 amino acids. V was pared by 2 bases and J by 5 bases, with 12 bases between. Germline V gives CDR1 SGHVS, CDR2 FNYEAQ. Remarks on this clone: Its antigen is unknown.

The PCR ran on 60 Vbeta and 13 Jbeta primers. Data came from immunoSEQ multiplex PCR; TCRdb stores just in-frame clones and leaves some out. Among 150,000 to 250,000 clones listed, 70% to 80% were seen once. The TCR originated in a woman in her 30s in good health and CMV-seropositive. V gene TRBV7-6 combines with J gene TRBJ2-5, with D maybe TRBD1 (5 bases). Source material: PBMCs. The CDR3 DNA reads as TGTGCCAGCAGCTTACAGGCAGGGATTGAGACCCAGTACTTC. Protein: CASSLQAGIETQYF.